These 9 T cell receptor beta chains originate from one sample sequenced in a study of human T cells and chemical hapten exposure. TCRdb redid the calling of the 5' RACE reads with MiXCR, one entry per CDR3 protein. The data contain some 78,000 distinct CDR3 sequences, approximately 7.7% of them singletons. Total RNA was extracted from unfractionated whole blood. The receptors were gathered from a male donor in good health.

This sequence joins TRBV20-1 and TRBJ1-2, with D perhaps matching TRBD1 (6 bases). Per the germline V gene, CDR1 is DFQATT and CDR2 is SNEGSKA (reference sequence). The CDR3 runs to 13 residues. The V end lost 4 bases, the J end lost 7 bases, and 16 bases lay between the germline ends. CDR3 sequence (DNA): TGCAGTGCTATCGAACAGGGTTCATTTGGCTACACCTTC. Its translation: CSAIEQGSFGYTF.

This clonotype was counted ten times or more. The rearrangement uses TRBV6-1 and TRBJ2-7; 7 bases align to TRBD1. Germline values: CDR1 MNHNS, CDR2 SASEGT. J was trimmed by 3 bases and V by 7 bases; bases with no gene match: 6. This CDR3 contains 13 residues. This CDR3 is CASNVDRSYEQYF. In DNA form, the CDR3 reads TGTGCCAGCAATGTGGACAGGAGCTACGAGCAGTACTTC.

Ten or more counts support this clonotype. DNA of the CDR3: TGCAGTGCTAGACCTCGTACAGGGGTTAATGAAAAACTGTTTTTT. Translation gives CSARPRTGVNEKLFF. The genes are TRBV20-1 and TRBJ1-4, with TRBD1 matching 7 bases. Unmatched junction bases numbered 7, after V lost 2 bases and J lost 4 bases. The V gene's germline CDR1 is DFQATT and CDR2 SNEGSKA (reference sequence). The CDR3 covers 15 residues.

This clonotype was recorded a few times. This sequence joins TRBV5-1 and TRBJ1-1; D unclear. CDR1 and CDR2 (germline): SGHRS, YFSETQ. V was shortened by 4 bases and J by 4 bases, with 17 bases between the two germline ends. The CDR3 has 15 amino acids. The CDR3 region is CASSPRGSGSTEAFF. The CDR3 DNA follows: TGCGCCAGCAGCCCCCGAGGTAGCGGGAGCACTGAAGCTTTCTTT.

At least ten counts were recorded for this clonotype. The chain couples TRBV7-9 to TRBJ2-1, with a possible D match to TRBD2 (5 bases). CDR1 is SEHNR and CDR2 is FQNEAQ in the germline V gene (reference sequence). V was shortened by 0 bases and J by 3 bases, with 6 bases between the two germline ends. The CDR3 sequence is 14 residues long. The CDR3 DNA is TGTGCCAGCAGCTTAGCGGGAGACTACAATGAGCAGTTCTTC. Protein product: CASSLAGDYNEQFF.

V gene TRBV29-1 combines with J gene TRBJ2-5; a weak D match, TRBD2 (6 bases). Trimming removed 4 bases at V and 5 bases at J, with 11 bases between. This CDR3 has 12 amino acids. CDR1 and CDR2 (germline): SQVTM, ANQGSEA. The CDR3, as DNA: TGCAGCGTTGTGGGAAGCGGGGAGACCCAGTACTTC. Its protein product is CSVVGSGETQYF.

This clonotype was counted between two and nine times. V and J are TRBV6-6 and TRBJ1-2; D may be TRBD1 (5 bases). The CDR3 totals 17 residues. V shed 4 bases and J shed 0 bases, with 18 bases lying between them. Germline V lookup: CDR1 MNHNY, CDR2 SVGAGI (reference sequence). The CDR3 DNA reads as TGTGCCAGCAGTTCCCTGGTTCGGGACCCCGCTAACTATGGCTACACCTTC. It codes for CASSSLVRDPANYGYTF.

This clonotype was counted between two and nine times. The chain is built from TRBV5-1 and TRBJ2-3, with TRBD2 identical over 10 bases. J was trimmed by 4 bases and V by 4 bases; bases with no gene match: 6. The CDR3 sequence is 15 residues long. Germline CDR1 and CDR2: SGHRS and YFSETQ. CDR3 coding DNA: TGCGCCAGCAGCCAAGAAGGGACTAGCGCAGATACGCAGTATTTT. It encodes CASSQEGTSADTQYF.

On this clonotype itself: This clone may be a read error of a much larger clone one base away. The V and J genes are TRBV2 and TRBJ2-3, with 8 bases matching TRBD2. V lost 5 bases, J lost 5 bases, and 6 bases stayed unmatched. Germline-derived CDR1 and CDR2 are SNHLY and FYNNEI. This CDR3 has 14 amino acids. The DNA for the CDR3 is TGTGCCAGCAGTTCCACGGGAGGGGGAGATACGCAGTATTTT. It translates to CASSSTGGGDTQYF.